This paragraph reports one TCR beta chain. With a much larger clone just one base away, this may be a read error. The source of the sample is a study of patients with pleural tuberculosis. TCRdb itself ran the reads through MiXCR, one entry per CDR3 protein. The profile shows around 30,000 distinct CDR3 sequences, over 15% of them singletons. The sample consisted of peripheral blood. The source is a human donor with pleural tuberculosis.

CDR3 DNA: TGTGCCAGCAACTATACCGGATTCCCTTCCGATAACACTGAAGCTTTCTTT. Encoded protein: CASNYTGFPSDNTEAFF. The V gene is TRBV7-9, the J gene TRBJ1-1; D call uncertain. The germline V gene has CDR1 SEHNR and CDR2 FQNEAQ (reference sequence). This CDR3 has 17 amino acids. With 7 bases removed from V and 2 bases from J, the gap between germline ends came to 23 bases.